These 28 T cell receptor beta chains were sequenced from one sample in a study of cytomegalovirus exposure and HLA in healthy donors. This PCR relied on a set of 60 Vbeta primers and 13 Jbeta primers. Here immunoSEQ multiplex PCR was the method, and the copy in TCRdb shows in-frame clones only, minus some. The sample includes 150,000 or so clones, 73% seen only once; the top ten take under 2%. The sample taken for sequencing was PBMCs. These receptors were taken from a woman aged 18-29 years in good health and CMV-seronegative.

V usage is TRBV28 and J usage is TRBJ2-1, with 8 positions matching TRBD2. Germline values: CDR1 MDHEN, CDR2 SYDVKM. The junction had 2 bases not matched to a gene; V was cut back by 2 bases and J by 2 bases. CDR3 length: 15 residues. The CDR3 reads CASSLTGLAYNEQFF. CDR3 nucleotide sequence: TGTGCCAGCAGTTTAACGGGACTAGCCTACAATGAGCAGTTCTTC. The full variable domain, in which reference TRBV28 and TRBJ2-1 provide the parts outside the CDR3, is DVKVTQSSRYLVKRTGEKVFLECVQDMDHENMFWYRQDPGLGLRLIYFSYDVKMKEKGDIPEGYSVSREKKERFSLILESASTNQTSMYLCASSLTGLAYNEQFFGPGTRLTVL.

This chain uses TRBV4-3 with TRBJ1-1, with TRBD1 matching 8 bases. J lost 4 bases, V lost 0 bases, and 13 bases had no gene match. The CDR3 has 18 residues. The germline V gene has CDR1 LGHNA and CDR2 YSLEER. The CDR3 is CASSQDLIKGTGGTEAFF. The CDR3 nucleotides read TGCGCCAGCAGCCAAGATCTAATTAAGGGAACAGGGGGCACTGAAGCTTTCTTT.

The CDR3 spells CASSPGGQPQHF. The CDR3, as DNA: TGTGCCAGCAGCCCAGGGGGTCAGCCCCAGCATTTT. The chain links TRBV11-2 to TRBJ1-5, with TRBD1 matching 7 bases. Per germline, CDR1 SGHAT and CDR2 FQNNGV. The CDR3 runs to 12 residues. Trimming cost V 5 bases and J 6 bases; bases outside gene matches: 1. Full variable domain (remainder filled in from reference TRBV11-2 and TRBJ1-5): EAGVAQSPRYKIIEKRQSVAFWCNPISGHATLYWYQQILGQGPKLLIQFQNNGVVDDSQLPKDRFSAERLKGVDSTLKIQPAKLEDSAVYLCASSPGGQPQHFGDGTRLSIL.

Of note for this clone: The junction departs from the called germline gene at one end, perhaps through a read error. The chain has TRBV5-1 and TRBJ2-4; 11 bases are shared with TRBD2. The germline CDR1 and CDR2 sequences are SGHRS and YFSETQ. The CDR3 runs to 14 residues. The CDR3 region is CASSWGLAVDIPYF. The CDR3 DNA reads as TGCGCCAGCAGCTGGGGACTAGCGGTGGACATTCCGTACTTC.

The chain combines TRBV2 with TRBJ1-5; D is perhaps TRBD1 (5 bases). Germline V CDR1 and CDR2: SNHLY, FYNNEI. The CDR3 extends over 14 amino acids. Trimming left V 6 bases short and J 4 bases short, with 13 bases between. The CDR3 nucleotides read TGTGCCAGCAGGCCCGTCCAGGGTAATCAGCCCCAGCATTTT. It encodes CASRPVQGNQPQHF.

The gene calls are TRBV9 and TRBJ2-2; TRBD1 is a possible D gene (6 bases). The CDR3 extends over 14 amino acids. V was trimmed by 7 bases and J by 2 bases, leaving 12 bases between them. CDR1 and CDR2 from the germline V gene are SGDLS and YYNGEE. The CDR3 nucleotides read TGTGCCAGCCGGACAGAGGGTAACACCGGGGAGCTGTTTTTT. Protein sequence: CASRTEGNTGELFF. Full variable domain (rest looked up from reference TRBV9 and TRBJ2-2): DSGVTQTPKHLITATGQRVTLRCSPRSGDLSVYWYQQSLDQGLQFLIQYYNGEERAKGNILERFSAQQFPDLHSELNLSSLELGDSALYFCASRTEGNTGELFFGEGSRLTVL.

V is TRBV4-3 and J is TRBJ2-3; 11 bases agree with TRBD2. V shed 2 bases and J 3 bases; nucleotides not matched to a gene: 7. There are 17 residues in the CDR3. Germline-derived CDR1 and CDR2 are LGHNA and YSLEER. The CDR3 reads CASSQRLAGRGTDTQYF. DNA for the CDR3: TGCGCCAGCAGCCAAAGACTAGCGGGACGGGGAACAGATACGCAGTATTTT.

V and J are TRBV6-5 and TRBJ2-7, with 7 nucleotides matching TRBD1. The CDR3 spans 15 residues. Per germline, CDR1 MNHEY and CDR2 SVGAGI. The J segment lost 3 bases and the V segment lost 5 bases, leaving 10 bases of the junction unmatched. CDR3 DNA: TGTGCCAGCAGTACCCGAAACACAGGGGACTACGAGCAGTACTTC. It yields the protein CASSTRNTGDYEQYF.

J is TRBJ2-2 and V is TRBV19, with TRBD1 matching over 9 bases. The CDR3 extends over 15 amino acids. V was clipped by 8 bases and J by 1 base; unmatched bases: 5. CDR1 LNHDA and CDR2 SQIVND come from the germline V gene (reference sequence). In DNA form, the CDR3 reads TGTGCCAGTGATACAGGGGGCTGGAACACCGGGGAGCTGTTTTTT. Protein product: CASDTGGWNTGELFF. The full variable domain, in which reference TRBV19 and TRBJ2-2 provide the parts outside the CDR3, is DGGITQSPKYLFRKEGQNVTLSCEQNLNHDAMYWYRQDPGQGLRLIYYSQIVNDFQKGDIAEGYSVSREKKESFPLTVTSAQKNPTAFYLCASDTGGWNTGELFFGEGSRLTVL.

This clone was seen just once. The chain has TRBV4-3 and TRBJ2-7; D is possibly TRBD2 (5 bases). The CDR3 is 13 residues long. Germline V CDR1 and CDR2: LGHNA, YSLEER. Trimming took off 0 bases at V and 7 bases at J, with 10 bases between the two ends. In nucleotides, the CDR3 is TGCGCCAGCAGCCAAGATGGCGCGGGTGAGCAGTACTTC. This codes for CASSQDGAGEQYF.

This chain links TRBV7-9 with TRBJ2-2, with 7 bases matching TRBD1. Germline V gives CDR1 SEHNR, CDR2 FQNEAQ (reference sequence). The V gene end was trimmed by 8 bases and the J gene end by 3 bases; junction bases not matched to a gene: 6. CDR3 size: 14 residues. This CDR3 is CASSTQGHTGELFF. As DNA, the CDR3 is TGTGCCAGCTCCACACAGGGGCACACCGGGGAGCTGTTTTTT.

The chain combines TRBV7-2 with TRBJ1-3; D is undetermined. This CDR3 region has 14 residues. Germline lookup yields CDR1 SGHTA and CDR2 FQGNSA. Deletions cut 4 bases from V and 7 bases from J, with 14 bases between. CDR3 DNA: TGTGCCAGCAGCTGGGGTACGGGGTCGAACACCATATATTTT. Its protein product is CASSWGTGSNTIYF.

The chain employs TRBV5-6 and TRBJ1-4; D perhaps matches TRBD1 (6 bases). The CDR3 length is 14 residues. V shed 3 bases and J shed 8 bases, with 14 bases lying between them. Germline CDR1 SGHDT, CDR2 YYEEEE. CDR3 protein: CASSSDSELEKLFF. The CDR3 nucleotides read TGTGCCAGCAGCTCGGACAGCGAGTTAGAAAAACTGTTTTTT.

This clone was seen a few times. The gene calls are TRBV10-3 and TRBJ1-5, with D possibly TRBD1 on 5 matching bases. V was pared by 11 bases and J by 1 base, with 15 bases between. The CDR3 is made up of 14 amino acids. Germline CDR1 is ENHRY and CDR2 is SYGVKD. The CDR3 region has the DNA TGTGCCGCAGGGAAGGAAAAGAGCAATCAGCCCCAGCATTTT. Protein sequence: CAAGKEKSNQPQHF.

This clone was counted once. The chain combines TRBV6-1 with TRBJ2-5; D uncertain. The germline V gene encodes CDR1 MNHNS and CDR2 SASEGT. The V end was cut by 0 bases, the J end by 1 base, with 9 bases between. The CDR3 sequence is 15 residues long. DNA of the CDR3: TGTGCCAGCAGTGAAGCGTCTACGTCCCAAGAGACCCAGTACTTC. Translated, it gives CASSEASTSQETQYF.

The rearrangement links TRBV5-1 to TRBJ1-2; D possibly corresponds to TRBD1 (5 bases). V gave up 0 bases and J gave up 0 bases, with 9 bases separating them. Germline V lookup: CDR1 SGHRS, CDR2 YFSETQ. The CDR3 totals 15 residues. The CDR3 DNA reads TGCGCCAGCAGCTTGGTTGACAGCCCTAACTATGGCTACACCTTC. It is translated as CASSLVDSPNYGYTF.

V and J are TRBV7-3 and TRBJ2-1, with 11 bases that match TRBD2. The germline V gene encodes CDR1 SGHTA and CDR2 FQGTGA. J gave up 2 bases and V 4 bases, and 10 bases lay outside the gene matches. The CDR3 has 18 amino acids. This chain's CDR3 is CASSSPSSGGAAYNEQFF. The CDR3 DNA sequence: TGTGCCAGCAGCTCACCTAGTAGCGGGGGGGCCGCCTACAATGAGCAGTTCTTC. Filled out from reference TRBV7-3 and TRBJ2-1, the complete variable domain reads GAGVSQTPSNKVTEKGKYVELRCDPISGHTALYWYRQSLGQGPEFLIYFQGTGAADDSGLPNDRFFAVRPEGSVSTLKIQRTERGDSAVYLCASSSPSSGGAAYNEQFFGPGTRLTVL.

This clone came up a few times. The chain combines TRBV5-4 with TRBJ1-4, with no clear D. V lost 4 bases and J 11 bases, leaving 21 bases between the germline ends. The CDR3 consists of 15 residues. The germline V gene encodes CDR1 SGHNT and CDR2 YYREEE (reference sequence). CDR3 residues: CASSASELGVEKLFF. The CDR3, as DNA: TGTGCCAGCAGCGCATCTGAGCTAGGCGTGGAGAAACTGTTTTTT.

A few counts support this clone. The CDR3 loop is CASSPRPPSGDYNSPLHF. The CDR3 DNA reads TGTGCCAGCAGTCCGCGCCCCCCCTCAGGGGACTATAATTCACCCCTCCACTTT. The chain combines TRBV27 with TRBJ1-6; D may be TRBD1 (6 bases). From germline, CDR1 is MNHEY and CDR2 SMNVEV (reference sequence). Trimming shortened V by 5 bases and J by 3 bases, and 20 bases separated the two germline ends. The CDR3 is 18 amino acids.

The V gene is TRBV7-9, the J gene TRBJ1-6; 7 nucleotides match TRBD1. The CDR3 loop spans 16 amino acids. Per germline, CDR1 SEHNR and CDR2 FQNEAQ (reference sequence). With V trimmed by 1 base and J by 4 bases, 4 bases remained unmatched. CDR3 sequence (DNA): TGTGCCAGCAGCTTAGTTGGGACAGCTTATAATTCACCCCTCCACTTT. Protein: CASSLVGTAYNSPLHF.

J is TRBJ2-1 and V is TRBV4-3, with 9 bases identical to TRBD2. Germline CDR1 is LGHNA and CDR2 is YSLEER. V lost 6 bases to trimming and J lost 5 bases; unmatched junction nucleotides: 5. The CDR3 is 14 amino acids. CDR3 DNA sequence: TGCGCCAGCAGTAGGACTAGCGATCACAATGAGCAGTTCTTC. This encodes CASSRTSDHNEQFF.

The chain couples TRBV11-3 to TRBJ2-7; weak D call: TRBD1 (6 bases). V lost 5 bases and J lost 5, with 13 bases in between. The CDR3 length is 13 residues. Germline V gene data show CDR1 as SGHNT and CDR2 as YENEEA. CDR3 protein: CASSNRDINEQYF. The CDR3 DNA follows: TGTGCCAGCAGCAACCGGGACATCAACGAGCAGTACTTC. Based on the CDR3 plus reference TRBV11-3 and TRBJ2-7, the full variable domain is EAGVVQSPRYKIIEKKQPVAFWCNPISGHNTLYWYLQNLGQGPELLIRYENEEAVDDSQLPKDRFSAERLKGVDSTLKIQPAELGDSAVYLCASSNRDINEQYFGPGTRLTVT.

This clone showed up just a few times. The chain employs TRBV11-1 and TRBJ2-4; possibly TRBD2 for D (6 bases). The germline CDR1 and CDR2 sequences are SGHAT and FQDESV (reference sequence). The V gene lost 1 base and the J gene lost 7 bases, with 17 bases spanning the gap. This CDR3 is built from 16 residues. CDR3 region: CASSLDVQRSGNIQYF. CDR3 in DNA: TGTGCCAGCAGCTTAGATGTGCAACGAAGCGGGAACATTCAGTACTTC. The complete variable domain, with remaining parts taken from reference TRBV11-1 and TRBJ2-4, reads EAEVAQSPRYKITEKSQAVAFWCDPISGHATLYWYRQILGQGPELLVQFQDESVVDDSQLPKDRFSAERLKGVDSTLKIQPAELGDSAMYLCASSLDVQRSGNIQYFGAGTRLSVL.

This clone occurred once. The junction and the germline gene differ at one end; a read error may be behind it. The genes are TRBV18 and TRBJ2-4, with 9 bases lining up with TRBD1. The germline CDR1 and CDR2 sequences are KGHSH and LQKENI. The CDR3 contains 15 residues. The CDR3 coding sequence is TGTGCCAGCTCACCATGGGACAGGGAGCCAAACAGTCAGTACTTC. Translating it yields CASSPWDREPNSQYF.

The CDR3 sequence: CASRLQGAAGNTIYF. The DNA of the CDR3 is TGTGCCAGCAGGCTCCAGGGGGCTGCTGGAAACACCATATATTTT. The chain couples TRBV6-5 to TRBJ1-3; 8 bases match TRBD1. The CDR3 contains 15 residues. V was pared by 6 bases and J by 2 bases, with 6 bases of the junction left unmatched. The germline V gene encodes CDR1 MNHEY and CDR2 SVGAGI.

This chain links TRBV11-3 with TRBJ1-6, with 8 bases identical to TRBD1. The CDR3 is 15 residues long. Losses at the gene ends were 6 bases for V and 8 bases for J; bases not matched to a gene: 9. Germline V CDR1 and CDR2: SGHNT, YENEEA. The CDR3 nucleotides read TGTGCCAGCAGAAAAAGGACAGGGTCCTATTCACCCCTCCACTTT. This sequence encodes CASRKRTGSYSPLHF. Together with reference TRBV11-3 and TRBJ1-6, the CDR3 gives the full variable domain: EAGVVQSPRYKIIEKKQPVAFWCNPISGHNTLYWYLQNLGQGPELLIRYENEEAVDDSQLPKDRFSAERLKGVDSTLKIQPAELGDSAVYLCASRKRTGSYSPLHFGNGTRLTVT.

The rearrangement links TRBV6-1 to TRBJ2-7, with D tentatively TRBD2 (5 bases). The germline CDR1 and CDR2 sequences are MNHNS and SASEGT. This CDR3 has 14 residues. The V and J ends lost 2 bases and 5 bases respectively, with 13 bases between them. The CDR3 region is CASSEILGVHEQYF. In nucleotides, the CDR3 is TGTGCCAGCAGTGAAATCCTCGGGGTCCACGAGCAGTACTTC.

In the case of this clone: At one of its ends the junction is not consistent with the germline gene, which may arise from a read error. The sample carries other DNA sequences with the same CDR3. CDR3 amino acids: CASSLGPSSYNEQFF. Written as DNA, the CDR3 is TGCGCCAGCAGCTTAGGTCCGAGCTCCTACAATGAGCAGTTCTTC. This chain uses TRBV7-6 with TRBJ2-1; no clear D. This CDR3 region has 15 residues. Germline V CDR1 and CDR2: SGHVS, FNYEAQ.